Below are 26 T cell receptor beta chains sequenced from a single sample in a study of blood T cell repertoires in COVID-19. TCRdb keeps only in-frame clones here, not all; method: immunoSEQ multiplex PCR. The sample includes some 250,000 clones, approximately 83% of them seen just once. The source material was peripheral blood. All receptors derive from a woman in her 30s who had recovered from COVID-19.

The chain links TRBV19 to TRBJ2-1; D unresolved. V lost 6 bases and J 9 bases, leaving 24 bases between the germline ends. CDR3 length: 16 amino acids. From germline, CDR1 is LNHDA and CDR2 SQIVND (reference sequence). The CDR3 here is CASSPSLAVTLTEQFF. The CDR3 DNA is TGTGCCAGTAGCCCCTCTTTGGCGGTTACTCTCACTGAGCAGTTCTTC.

V is TRBV18 and J is TRBJ2-1, with 9 bases matching TRBD1. CDR1 is KGHSH, CDR2 LQKENI, per germline. There are 16 residues in the CDR3. V lost 0 bases to trimming and J lost 9 bases; unmatched junction nucleotides: 9. CDR3 region: CASSPPPGTGFTEQFF. CDR3 nucleotides: TGTGCCAGCTCACCACCGCCGGGGACAGGGTTCACTGAGCAGTTCTTC.

The count of this clone is one. This rearrangement joins TRBV18 to TRBJ1-1; D not certain. The CDR3 contains 15 residues. The ends were cut back, 3 bases at V and 1 base at J, with 12 bases in the middle. CDR1 and CDR2 from the germline V gene are KGHSH and LQKENI. Written as DNA, the CDR3 is TGTGCCAGCTCACCGATACAAGAACAGAACACTGAAGCTTTCTTT. It translates to CASSPIQEQNTEAFF.

This sequence joins TRBV4-1 and TRBJ1-2, with D unclear. Germline V gene data show CDR1 as MGHRA and CDR2 as YSYEKL. Deletions cut 1 base from V and 4 bases from J, with 13 bases between. The CDR3 sequence is 15 residues long. The CDR3 DNA reads as TGCGCCAGCAGCCAAGCGAGCGTCCGAAGCTATGGCTACACCTTC. Translation: CASSQASVRSYGYTF.

This sequence joins TRBV6-6 and TRBJ1-6, with 10 bases that match TRBD1. The germline gives CDR1 MNHNY, CDR2 SVGAGI (reference sequence). The length of the CDR3 is 16 residues. V lost 6 bases and J lost 12; bases outside the gene matches: 14. CDR3 amino acids: CASRREATGGGGPLHF. The CDR3 coding sequence is TGTGCCAGCAGACGGGAGGCGACAGGGGGCGGGGGACCCCTCCACTTT.

V is TRBV15 and J is TRBJ2-7, with TRBD1 matching 7 bases. V shed 0 bases, J shed 10 bases, and the junction held 9 bases outside the gene matches. This CDR3 has 14 amino acids. The germline V gene encodes CDR1 LNHNV and CDR2 YYDKDF (reference sequence). The CDR3 coding sequence is TGTGCCACCAGCAGAGATAAGACAGGGTCTTATCAGTACTTC. Protein product: CATSRDKTGSYQYF.

This rearrangement joins TRBV13 to TRBJ1-4, with D possibly being TRBD1 (5 bases). The V gene lost 5 bases and the J gene lost 8 bases, with 12 bases spanning the gap. This CDR3 has 13 amino acids. Germline V lookup: CDR1 PRHDT, CDR2 FYEKMQ (reference sequence). CDR3 coding DNA: TGTGCCAGCAGCAGGGGTGTGAAAGAAAAACTGTTTTTT. Translation: CASSRGVKEKLFF.

The CDR3 nucleotides read TGCGCCAGCAGTGACGGTACTAGCGGGGGCCACGGGGATGAGCAGTTCTTC. It encodes CASSDGTSGGHGDEQFF. This rearrangement joins TRBV10-1 to TRBJ2-1; the match to TRBD2 covers 11 bases. The CDR3 loop spans 17 amino acids. The V and J ends lost 3 bases and 8 bases, in that order; junction bases with no gene match: 12. The V gene's germline CDR1 is WNHNN and CDR2 SYGVQD (reference sequence).

The chain joins TRBV20-1 to TRBJ2-7; D unclear. The CDR3 runs to 13 residues. V lost 3 bases, J lost 0 bases, and 9 bases lay in between. CDR1 DFQATT and CDR2 SNEGSKA come from the germline V gene (reference sequence). Here the CDR3 reads CSASDDTSYEQYF. The CDR3 DNA reads as TGCAGTGCTAGTGATGACACCTCCTACGAGCAGTACTTC.

The rearrangement joins TRBV20-1 to TRBJ2-1; 7 nucleotides match TRBD1. With V trimmed by 3 bases and J by 9 bases, 17 bases remained unmatched. This CDR3 has 16 residues. Germline values: CDR1 DFQATT, CDR2 SNEGSKA (reference sequence). The CDR3 spells CSASPTGTASDSEQFF. The CDR3, as DNA: TGCAGTGCTAGTCCAACCGGGACAGCGTCGGACAGTGAGCAGTTCTTC.

J is TRBJ1-2 and V is TRBV3-1 (or the pseudogene TRBV3-2); 7 positions match TRBD1. The V gene's germline CDR1 is LGHDT and CDR2 YNNKEL (reference sequence). V was clipped by 4 bases and J by 8 bases; unmatched bases: 10. The CDR3 totals 14 residues. The CDR3 is CASSLRDRVSGYTF. Here the CDR3 DNA reads TGTGCCAGCAGCCTAAGGGACAGAGTGTCAGGCTACACCTTC.

The rearrangement uses TRBV27 and TRBJ2-1; possibly TRBD1 for D (6 bases). CDR1 is MNHEY, CDR2 SMNVEV, per germline (reference sequence). The CDR3 contains 15 residues. Trimming cost V 5 bases and J 0 bases, with 11 bases left between them. The CDR3 loop is CASSAGTSSYNEQFF. CDR3 DNA sequence: TGTGCCAGCAGTGCCGGGACAAGCTCCTACAATGAGCAGTTCTTC.

The table lists this clone with a count of one. The chain uses TRBV14 and TRBJ1-4; 8 bases are a match to TRBD1. Germline-derived CDR1 and CDR2 are SGHDN and FVKESK. Unmatched junction bases numbered 7, after V lost 3 bases and J lost 10 bases. The CDR3 length is 14 residues. The CDR3 nucleotides read TGTGCCAGCAGCCACAGGGGGCAAGGTGGAAAACTGTTTTTT. It is translated as CASSHRGQGGKLFF.

The chain carries TRBV2 and TRBJ2-5; tentative D call: TRBD2 (6 bases). V was pared by 7 bases and J by 3 bases, with 12 bases between. Germline CDR1 is SNHLY and CDR2 is FYNNEI. The CDR3 loop spans 13 amino acids. The CDR3 is CASISGGKETQYF. The CDR3 region has the DNA TGTGCCAGCATTAGTGGGGGGAAAGAGACCCAGTACTTC.

The rearrangement uses TRBV2 and TRBJ2-5; D unclear. The V end lost 4 bases, the J end lost 3 bases, and 12 bases lay between the germline ends. CDR3 size: 14 residues. Germline lookup yields CDR1 SNHLY and CDR2 FYNNEI. The CDR3 bases are TGTGCCAGCAGTGGAACAAGTTACAAAGAGACCCAGTACTTC. Translated, it gives CASSGTSYKETQYF.

The gene calls are TRBV10-3 and TRBJ2-7; 8 nucleotides match TRBD1. V was clipped by 4 bases and J by 3 bases; unmatched bases: 14. CDR1 is ENHRY, CDR2 SYGVKD, per germline. This CDR3 has 17 residues. Here the CDR3 DNA reads TGTGCCATCAGTGTGGACAGGGTTTCGTTTCTTAACTACGAGCAGTACTTC. Its protein is CAISVDRVSFLNYEQYF.

Only one count was recorded for this clone. This rearrangement joins TRBV4-3 to TRBJ1-1; D is ambiguous. There are 16 residues in the CDR3. Germline CDR1 LGHNA, CDR2 YSLEER. V lost 0 bases, J lost 1 base, and 12 bases lay in between. The CDR3 sequence is CASSQELIRGNTEAFF. The CDR3, as DNA: TGCGCCAGCAGCCAAGAGCTGATACGAGGGAACACTGAAGCTTTCTTT.

This clone showed up just a few times. This sequence joins TRBV12-3 or TRBV12-4 and TRBJ2-5; possibly TRBD1 for D (6 bases). This CDR3 is built from 13 residues. The V and J ends lost 5 bases and 8 bases respectively, with 15 bases between them. The CDR3 nucleotides are TGTGCCAGCAGTCCAATTCAGGGGCAAACCCAGTACTTC. Translating gives CASSPIQGQTQYF.

The gene calls are TRBV18 and TRBJ1-6; D is unclear. The CDR3 extends over 15 amino acids. CDR1 is KGHSH and CDR2 is LQKENI in the germline V gene. V lost 3 bases to trimming and J lost 0 bases, with 6 bases between them. Here the CDR3 reads CASSPQRSYNSPLHF. The CDR3, as DNA: TGTGCCAGCTCACCGCAGCGCTCCTATAATTCACCCCTCCACTTT.

In its sample, this clone was seen once. The chain has TRBV7-9 and TRBJ2-5; 12 bases align to TRBD2. The CDR3 runs to 16 residues. The germline CDR1 and CDR2 sequences are SEHNR and FQNEAQ (reference sequence). J was trimmed by 4 bases and V by 5 bases; bases with no gene match: 8. The CDR3 region has the DNA TGTGCCAGCAGCCCCGACCTAGCGGGGGGGAGAGAGACCCAGTACTTC. Protein product: CASSPDLAGGRETQYF.

The chain carries TRBV20-1 and TRBJ1-1, with D uncertain. V lost 1 base, J lost 5 bases, and 5 bases lay in between. This CDR3 contains 11 residues. Germline CDR1 reads DFQATT; CDR2 reads SNEGSKA (reference sequence). CDR3 bases: TGCAGTGCTAGAGTAGCTACTGAAGCTTTCTTT. Encoded protein: CSARVATEAFF.

This chain joins TRBV5-1 and TRBJ1-2; TRBD1 matches at 11 bases. With 7 bases clipped from V and 5 bases from J, the junction kept 7 bases outside the gene matches. The CDR3 runs to 14 residues. Germline-derived CDR1 and CDR2 are SGHRS and YFSETQ. CDR3 residues: CASARDRGIYGYTF. CDR3 sequence (DNA): TGCGCCAGCGCCCGGGACAGGGGGATTTATGGCTACACCTTC.

The genes are TRBV7-3 and TRBJ2-7, with a possible D match to TRBD1 (5 bases). In germline, CDR1 is SGHTA, CDR2 FQGTGA. CDR3 length: 13 residues. V lost 5 bases and J lost 2, with 10 bases in between. The CDR3 sequence is CASSQGSAYEQYF. Written as DNA, the CDR3 is TGTGCCAGCAGCCAGGGTTCTGCCTACGAGCAGTACTTC.

This chain uses TRBV5-3 with TRBJ1-1; D perhaps matches TRBD1 (5 bases). TRBV5-3 qualifies as an ORF whose function is uncertain. V lost 2 bases to trimming and J lost 6 bases, with 11 bases between them. This CDR3 contains 13 residues. Written as DNA, the CDR3 is TGTGCCAGAAGCTTCCCAGGGAAGCCTGAAGCTTTCTTT. Its translation: CARSFPGKPEAFF.

This clone showed up just once. The V call is TRBV5-6, the J call TRBJ1-2; D call uncertain. The CDR3 loop spans 12 amino acids. Per the germline V gene, CDR1 is SGHDT and CDR2 is YYEEEE. Between the trimmed V and J ends, which lost 4 bases and 2 bases, there was a span of 6 bases. DNA for the CDR3: TGTGCCAGCAGCGAGGGAAACTATGGCTACACCTTC. Translation: CASSEGNYGYTF.

The chain recombines TRBV10-3 with TRBJ1-6; a weak D match, TRBD1 (6 bases). Germline V gene lookup returns CDR1 ENHRY and CDR2 SYGVKD. V lost 7 bases to trimming and J lost 9 bases, with 19 bases between them. The CDR3 is made up of 15 amino acids. The CDR3 here is CAITSGQSGISPLHF. CDR3 nucleotides: TGTGCCATCACCAGTGGACAGAGCGGGATTTCACCCCTCCACTTT.